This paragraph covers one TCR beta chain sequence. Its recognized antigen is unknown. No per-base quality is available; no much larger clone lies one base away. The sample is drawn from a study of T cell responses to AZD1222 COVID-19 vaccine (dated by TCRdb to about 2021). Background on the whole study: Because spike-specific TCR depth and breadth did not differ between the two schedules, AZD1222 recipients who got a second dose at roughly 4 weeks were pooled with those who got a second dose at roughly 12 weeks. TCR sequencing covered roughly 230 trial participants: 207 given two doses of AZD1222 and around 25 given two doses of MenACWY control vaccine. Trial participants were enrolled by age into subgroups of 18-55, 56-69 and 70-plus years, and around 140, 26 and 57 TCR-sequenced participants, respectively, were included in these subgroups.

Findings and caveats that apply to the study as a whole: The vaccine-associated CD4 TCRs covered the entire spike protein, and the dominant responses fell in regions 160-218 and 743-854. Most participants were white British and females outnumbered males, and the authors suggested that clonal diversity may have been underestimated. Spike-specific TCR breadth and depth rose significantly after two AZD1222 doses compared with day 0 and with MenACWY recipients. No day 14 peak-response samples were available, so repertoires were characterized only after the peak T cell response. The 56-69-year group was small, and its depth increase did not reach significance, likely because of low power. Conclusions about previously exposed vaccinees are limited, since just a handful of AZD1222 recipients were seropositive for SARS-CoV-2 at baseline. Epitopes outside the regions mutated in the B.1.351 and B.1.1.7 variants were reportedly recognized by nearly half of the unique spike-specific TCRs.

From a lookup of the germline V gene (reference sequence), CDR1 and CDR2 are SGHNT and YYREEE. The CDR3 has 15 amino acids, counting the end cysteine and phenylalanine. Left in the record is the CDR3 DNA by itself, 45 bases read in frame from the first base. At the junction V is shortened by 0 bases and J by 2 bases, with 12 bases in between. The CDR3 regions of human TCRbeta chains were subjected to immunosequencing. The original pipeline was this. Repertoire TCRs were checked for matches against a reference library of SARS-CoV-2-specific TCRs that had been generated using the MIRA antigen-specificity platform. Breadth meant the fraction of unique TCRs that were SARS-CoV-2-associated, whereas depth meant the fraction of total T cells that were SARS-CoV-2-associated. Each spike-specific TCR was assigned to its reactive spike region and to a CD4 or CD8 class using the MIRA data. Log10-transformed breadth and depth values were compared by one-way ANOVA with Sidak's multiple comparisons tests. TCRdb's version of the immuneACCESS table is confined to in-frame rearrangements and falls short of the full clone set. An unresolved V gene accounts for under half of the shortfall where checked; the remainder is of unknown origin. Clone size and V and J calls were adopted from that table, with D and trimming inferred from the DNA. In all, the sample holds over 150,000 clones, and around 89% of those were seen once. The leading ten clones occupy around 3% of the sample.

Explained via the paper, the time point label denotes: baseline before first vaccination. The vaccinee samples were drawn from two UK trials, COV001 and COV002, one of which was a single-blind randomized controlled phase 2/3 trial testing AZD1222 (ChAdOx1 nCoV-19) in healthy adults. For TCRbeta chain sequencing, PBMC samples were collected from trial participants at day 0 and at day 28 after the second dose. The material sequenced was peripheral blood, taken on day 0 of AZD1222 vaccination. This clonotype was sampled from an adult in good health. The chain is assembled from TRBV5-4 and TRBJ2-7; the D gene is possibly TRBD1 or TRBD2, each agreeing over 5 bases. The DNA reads TGTGCCAGCAGCTTGGGAGAGGGGCCGACCTACGAGCAGTACTTC. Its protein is CASSLGEGPTYEQYF.